Each of the 9 T cell receptor beta chains below was sequenced from the same sample in a study of tumor-infiltrating T cells and Merkel cell polyomavirus. Study background: CD8+ T cells recognized the Merkel cell polyomavirus KLL epitope.

Using immunoSEQ multiplex PCR, the repertoire was profiled, and TCRdb retains in-frame clones only, with some absent. The data contain 2,800 or so clones, roughly four fifths of them singletons. Immunohistochemistry showed robust Merkel cell polyomavirus Large T antigen staining in every patient's tumor. The sample comprised tumor tissue. The receptors stem from a man in his fifties with Merkel cell carcinoma.

The table lists this clone with a count of one. This rearrangement joins TRBV6-6 to TRBJ1-2; D remains unclear. V was clipped by 2 bases and J by 8 bases, with 12 bases between them. The germline gives CDR1 MNHNY, CDR2 SVGAGI (reference sequence). The CDR3 sequence is 13 residues long. The CDR3 here is CASSYDTRSGYTF. CDR3 nucleotides: TGTGCCAGCAGTTACGACACCCGAAGCGGCTACACCTTC.

This sequence joins TRBV6-1 and TRBJ2-1, with TRBD2 matching over 9 bases. Germline lookup yields CDR1 MNHNS and CDR2 SASEGT. V lost 7 bases to trimming and J lost 8 bases; unmatched junction nucleotides: 12. The length of the CDR3 is 15 residues. This CDR3 reads CASIRLAGFFDEQFF. Here the CDR3 DNA reads TGTGCCAGCATCCGTCTAGCGGGGTTTTTCGATGAGCAGTTCTTC.

This clone was observed a few times. The sample contains more than one DNA sequence encoding this CDR3. The chain combines TRBV27 with TRBJ2-2; 15 bases match TRBD2. Germline CDR1 reads MNHEY; CDR2 reads SMNVEV (reference sequence). The CDR3 has 19 residues. The trim removed 5 bases at V and 4 bases at J, leaving 11 bases unmatched. CDR3 protein: CASSPTRTSGGAGTGELFF. The CDR3 nucleotides read TGTGCCAGCAGTCCAACCCGGACTAGCGGGGGGGCGGGCACCGGGGAGCTGTTTTTT.

The chain uses TRBV6-5 and TRBJ1-1; D gene uncertain. V lost 6 bases and J lost 5, with 16 bases in between. Per the germline V gene, CDR1 is MNHEY and CDR2 is SVGAGI. This CDR3 is 14 amino acids long. CDR3 nucleotides: TGTGCCAGCAGAAAGGAGGGATTTGGGACTGAAGCTTTCTTT. This sequence encodes CASRKEGFGTEAFF.

The genes are TRBV6-4 and TRBJ2-1; TRBD2 aligns across 11 bases. Per the germline V gene, CDR1 is MRHNA and CDR2 is SNTAGT. The CDR3 runs to 15 residues. The V segment lost 3 bases and the J segment 6 bases; nucleotides outside the gene matches: 4. CDR3 amino acids: CASSESSGGLNEQFF. CDR3 sequence (DNA): TGTGCCAGCAGTGAATCTAGCGGGGGGCTCAATGAGCAGTTCTTC.

This rearrangement joins TRBV29-1 to TRBJ1-3; D gene ambiguous. CDR1 and CDR2 from the germline V gene are SQVTM and ANQGSEA. The CDR3 runs to 13 residues. V was cut by 2 bases and J by 3 bases, with 8 bases left in between. The CDR3 loop reads CSVELQFGNTIYF. The CDR3, as DNA: TGCAGCGTTGAATTACAATTTGGAAACACCATATATTTT.

The chain couples TRBV10-3 to TRBJ2-3; 9 bases fit TRBD2. Germline CDR1 ENHRY, CDR2 SYGVKD. V shed 5 bases and J 0 bases; nucleotides not matched to a gene: 6. This CDR3 region has 16 residues. CDR3 sequence (DNA): TGTGCCATCAGTCACCTAGCGGGGACTAGCACAGATACGCAGTATTTT. This gives the protein CAISHLAGTSTDTQYF.

The chain carries TRBV13 and TRBJ1-6, with 8 bases identical to TRBD1. The CDR3 extends over 14 amino acids. The germline gives CDR1 PRHDT, CDR2 FYEKMQ (reference sequence). J lost 8 bases, V lost 8 bases, and 8 bases had no gene match. CDR3 nucleotide sequence: TGTGCCAGCCGATACGGACAGGGACATTCACCCCTCCACTTT. This translates into CASRYGQGHSPLHF.

The chain has TRBV30 and TRBJ2-6; TRBD2 is a possible D gene (5 bases). Germline lookup yields CDR1 GTSNPN and CDR2 SVGIG (reference sequence). Trimming left V 2 bases short and J 1 base short, with 15 bases between. The length of the CDR3 is 17 residues. CDR3 bases: TGTGCCTGGAGTAGAGGGTCTCTAAGTTCTGGGGCCAACGTCCTGACTTTC. Translating it yields CAWSRGSLSSGANVLTF.